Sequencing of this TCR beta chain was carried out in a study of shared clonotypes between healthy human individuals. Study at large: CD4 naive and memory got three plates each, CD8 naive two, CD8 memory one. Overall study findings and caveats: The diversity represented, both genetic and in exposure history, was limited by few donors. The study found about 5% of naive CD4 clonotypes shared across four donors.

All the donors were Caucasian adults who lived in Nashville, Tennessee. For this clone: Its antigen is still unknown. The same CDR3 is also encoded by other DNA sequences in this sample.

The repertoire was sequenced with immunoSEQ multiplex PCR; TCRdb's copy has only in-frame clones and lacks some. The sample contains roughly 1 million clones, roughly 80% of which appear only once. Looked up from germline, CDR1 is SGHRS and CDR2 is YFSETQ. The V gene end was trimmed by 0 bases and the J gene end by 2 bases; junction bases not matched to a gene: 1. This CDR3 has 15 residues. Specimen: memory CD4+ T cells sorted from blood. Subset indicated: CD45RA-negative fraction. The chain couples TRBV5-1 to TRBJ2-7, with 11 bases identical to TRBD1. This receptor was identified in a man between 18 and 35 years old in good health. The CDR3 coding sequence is TGCGCCAGCAGCTTGGCGGGACAGGGGGCCTACGAGCAGTACTTC. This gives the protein CASSLAGQGAYEQYF.